The present entry profiles one T cell receptor beta chain with its context. These data are taken from a study of early T cells in non-severe SARS-CoV-2 infection. The CDR3 is 16 residues long. Trimming cost V 5 bases and J 1 base, with 17 bases left between them. Germline CDR1 and CDR2: SGHVT and SQSDAQ. Individual cDNA molecules each received unique molecular identifiers attached to them. MiXCR, applied by TCRdb to the 5' RACE reads, yields one record per CDR3 protein. The sample lists tens of thousands of distinct CDR3 sequences, 15% to 19% occurring once. This TCR was sampled from an adult who was a healthcare worker with PCR-confirmed SARS-CoV-2 infection or an uninfected control (not recorded which). The chain employs TRBV7-4 and TRBJ2-5; no reliable D call. The sample consisted of whole blood. CDR3 amino acids: CASSALRHLRQETQYF. In DNA, the CDR3 is TGTGCCAGCAGCGCTCTCAGACACCTGCGCCAAGAGACCCAGTACTTC.